The 2 T cell receptor beta chains presented below share a single source sample, sequenced in a study of T cells in Graves' hyperthyroidism and ophthalmopathy. Amplification yielded TCR beta CDR3 regions, with RNA transcripts as the source. A set of HTBI primers served as the primers for a first-round RT-PCR of the TCR CDR3. TCRdb called the multiplex PCR reads again in MiXCR, with one record for every CDR3 protein. This sample yields hundreds of thousands of distinct CDR3 sequences, of which approximately 15% are seen a single time; roughly 10% belongs to the top ten. The sequenced material came from blood. Receptors originate from a woman under 30 with Graves' hyperthyroidism.

This clonotype has just a few counts. This chain links TRBV20-1 with TRBJ1-5; D gene uncertain. The CDR3 totals 14 residues. V lost 0 bases to trimming and J lost 3 bases, with 9 bases between them. Germline values: CDR1 DFQATT, CDR2 SNEGSKA (reference sequence). CDR3 sequence reads: CSAREEWDNQPQHF. CDR3 sequence (DNA): TGCAGTGCTAGAGAGGAATGGGACAATCAGCCCCAGCATTTT.

The table lists this clonotype with a few counts. CDR3 coding DNA: TGTGCCAGCAGAATGAGGAGTAACACTGAAGCTTTCTTT. It translates to CASRMRSNTEAFF. This chain links TRBV6-1 with TRBJ1-1; D remains unclear. Germline V gene data show CDR1 as MNHNS and CDR2 as SASEGT. CDR3 length equals 13 residues. V was cut by 6 bases and J by 2 bases, with 10 bases left in between.